Listed below are T cell receptor beta chains from one sample, sequenced in a study of spatial heterogeneity in lung cancer. TCRdb independently ran MiXCR on the 5' RACE reads; one entry per CDR3 protein. The sample has about 400 distinct CDR3 sequences, approximately 32% seen once. The specimen comprised lung tumor tissue, sampled at surgery. The receptors stem from a male donor with early-stage non-small cell lung cancer. The CDR3 runs from the conserved cysteine through the conserved F or W. D genes are given only for firm matches. Clone size is not always given. Where it is, it says once, few, many or a class for expanded clones.

j_gene,len,abundance,v_gene,d_gene,CDR3aa,CDR3nt
TRBJ2-2,16,hyperexpanded,TRBV20-1,TRBD2,CSARPGGLAGAGELFF,TGCAGTGCTAGACCCGGTGGGCTAGCGGGGGCCGGGGAGCTGTTTTTT
TRBJ2-3,14,large,TRBV28,-,CASSQTGTTDTQYF,TGTGCCAGCAGTCAAACCGGGACAACAGATACGCAGTATTTT
TRBJ1-1,16,once,TRBV5-5,-,CASSLGTARMNTEAFF,TGTGCCAGCAGCTTGGGTACAGCTCGGATGAACACTGAAGCTTTCTTT
TRBJ2-7,15,-,TRBV10-2,TRBD2,CASSPTSGASYEQYF,TGCGCCAGCAGTCCGACTAGCGGGGCCTCCTACGAGCAGTACTTC
TRBJ1-1,13,large,TRBV5-8,-,CASTHRVDTEAFF,TGTGCCAGCACTCACAGGGTTGACACTGAAGCTTTCTTT
TRBJ1-2,14,few,TRBV27,-,CASSFVGPPNGYTF,TGTGCCAGCAGTTTCGTCGGGCCTCCGAACGGCTACACCTTC
TRBJ1-6,12,large,TRBV12-3/TRBV12-4,-,CASSLGTQPLHF,TGTGCCAGCAGTTTGGGCACCCAACCCCTCCACTTT
TRBJ2-7,17,large,TRBV5-6,-,CASSLVGLAADSYEQYF,TGTGCCAGCAGCCTTGTGGGGTTAGCGGCGGACTCCTACGAGCAGTACTTC
TRBJ2-1,18,-,TRBV4-3,-,CASSQDTRGASSYNEQFF,TGCGCCAGCAGCCAAGATACTCGCGGGGCGAGCTCCTACAATGAGCAGTTCTTC
TRBJ2-7,15,-,TRBV28,-,CASSLGVGLRDEQYF,TGTGCCAGCAGTTTGGGGGTGGGACTCCGGGACGAGCAGTACTTC
TRBJ2-5,13,hyperexpanded,TRBV28,-,CASSLEVGETQYF,TGTGCCAGCAGTTTAGAGGTCGGGGAGACCCAGTACTTC